The 20 T cell receptor beta chains reported below all come from one sample, sequenced in a study of T cell repertoires in cytomegalovirus infection. TCRdb used MiXCR to reprocess the reads, holding one entry per CDR3 protein. The data show approximately 71,000 distinct CDR3 sequences, with 3% to 4.5% seen just once and roughly a fifth held by the top ten. The source material was PBMCs. The receptors stem from a human donor in good health (CMV status not recorded). Some clones in this sample may be carry-over from other donors' samples.

There are a few counts of this clonotype. CDR3 residues: CASGPTGDTDTQYF. CDR3 in DNA: TGTGCCAGCGGACCGACAGGGGACACAGATACGCAGTATTTT. J is TRBJ2-3 and V is TRBV7-2; TRBD1 agrees at 8 bases. This CDR3 is 14 amino acids long. CDR1 and CDR2 (germline): SGHTA, FQGNSA. With V trimmed by 8 bases and J by 2 bases, 6 bases remained unmatched.

Ten or more counts support this clonotype. The chain joins TRBV7-2 to TRBJ1-1; D ambiguous. The length of the CDR3 is 15 residues. Germline loops: CDR1 SGHTA, CDR2 FQGNSA. V lost 0 bases to trimming and J lost 0 bases, with 8 bases between them. The CDR3 reads CASSLAGPMNTEAFF. The DNA for the CDR3 is TGTGCCAGCAGCTTAGCAGGGCCGATGAACACTGAAGCTTTCTTT.

There are many counts of this clonotype. This chain connects TRBV28 to TRBJ1-2, with unresolved D. Germline CDR1 is MDHEN and CDR2 is SYDVKM. V lost 2 bases, J lost 4 bases, and 8 bases lay in between. The CDR3 is 13 residues long. The CDR3 spells CASSLLQLYGYTF. In nucleotides, the CDR3 is TGTGCCAGCAGTTTACTTCAGCTCTATGGCTACACCTTC.

At least ten counts were recorded for this clonotype. V gene TRBV11-1 combines with J gene TRBJ2-2; D perhaps matches TRBD1 (5 bases). Trimming pared 5 bases from V and 7 bases from J, leaving 20 bases between. The CDR3 covers 16 residues. Germline assignment: CDR1 SGHAT and CDR2 FQDESV (reference sequence). The chain's CDR3 is CASSHPNRNTGGELFF. The CDR3 DNA is TGTGCCAGCAGCCACCCAAACAGGAATACCGGCGGGGAGCTGTTTTTT.

This clonotype was detected many times. The chain joins TRBV7-2 to TRBJ2-3, with a tentative D call TRBD2 (5 bases). Germline V gene sequence: CDR1 SGHTA, CDR2 FQGNSA. The ends were cut back, 1 base at V and 2 bases at J, with 10 bases in the middle. This CDR3 comprises 15 residues. Here the CDR3 reads CASSLGGGPTDTQYF. Here the CDR3 DNA reads TGTGCCAGCAGCTTAGGTGGAGGTCCCACAGATACGCAGTATTTT.

This clonotype was picked up many times. This chain uses TRBV7-2 with TRBJ1-3, with a possible D match to TRBD1 (5 bases). The germline V gene has CDR1 SGHTA and CDR2 FQGNSA. The V gene lost 0 bases and the J gene lost 4 bases, with 13 bases spanning the gap. The CDR3 covers 16 residues. The CDR3 reads CASSLAGQGLGNTIYF. The CDR3 nucleotides read TGTGCCAGCAGCTTAGCCGGGCAGGGCCTGGGAAACACCATATATTTT.

Ten or more counts support this clonotype. The chain links TRBV19 to TRBJ1-5; TRBD1 aligns across 9 bases. CDR3 length: 16 residues. In germline, CDR1 is LNHDA, CDR2 SQIVND (reference sequence). V dropped 2 bases and J dropped 3; count of bases not matched to a gene: 5. DNA for the CDR3: TGTGCCAGTAGTATAATTGGACAGGGGTACAATCAGCCCCAGCATTTT. As protein: CASSIIGQGYNQPQHF.

This clonotype appeared many times. The CDR3 protein is CASSPGQVWANVLTF. DNA for the CDR3: TGTGCCAGCAGCCCGGGACAAGTCTGGGCCAACGTCCTGACTTTC. The V call is TRBV7-8, the J call TRBJ2-6; possible D gene TRBD1, 6 bases. The CDR3 consists of 15 residues. Deletions cut 5 bases from V and 5 bases from J, with 13 bases between. CDR1 and CDR2 (germline): SGHVS, FQNEAQ.

This clonotype has ten or more counts. This rearrangement joins TRBV6-5 to TRBJ1-1; possibly TRBD1 for D (5 bases). Germline V gene data show CDR1 as MNHEY and CDR2 as SVGAGI. There are 15 residues in the CDR3. V lost 0 bases, J lost 4 bases, and 12 bases lay in between. The chain's CDR3 is CASSYSRGAATEAFF. Written as DNA, the CDR3 is TGTGCCAGCAGTTACTCACGGGGCGCGGCCACTGAAGCTTTCTTT.

This chain joins TRBV7-3 and TRBJ1-3; tentatively, D is TRBD1 (5 bases). This CDR3 has 16 residues. V gave up 5 bases and J gave up 2 bases, with 16 bases separating them. Germline-derived CDR1 and CDR2 are SGHTA and FQGTGA. DNA for the CDR3: TGTGCCAGCAGCCTCCGTGGCCTGGGGCCTGGAAACACCATATATTTT. This translates into CASSLRGLGPGNTIYF.

This clonotype was detected many times. This chain links TRBV6-6 with TRBJ2-5, with 10 nucleotides matching TRBD2. The CDR3 consists of 15 residues. Germline loops: CDR1 MNHNY, CDR2 SVGAGI (reference sequence). V lost 6 bases to trimming and J lost 4 bases; unmatched junction nucleotides: 8. The CDR3 coding sequence is TGTGCCAGCAGCGGGACTAGCGACTCGACAGAGACCCAGTACTTC. Amino acid sequence: CASSGTSDSTETQYF.

This clonotype has ten or more counts. The genes are TRBV7-9 and TRBJ2-7; D is possibly TRBD1 (6 bases). The CDR3 has 13 amino acids. Germline V CDR1 and CDR2: SEHNR, FQNEAQ (reference sequence). Trimming took off 6 bases at V and 4 bases at J, with 13 bases between the two ends. CDR3 in amino acids: CASSSTGRYEQYF. In DNA form, the CDR3 reads TGTGCCAGCAGTTCTACAGGGCGATACGAGCAGTACTTC.

The gene calls are TRBV5-1 and TRBJ2-7; no clear D. Germline CDR1 and CDR2: SGHRS and YFSETQ. V was cut by 0 bases and J by 4 bases, with 11 bases left in between. This CDR3 region has 14 residues. The CDR3: CASSLGARQYEQYF. CDR3 sequence (DNA): TGCGCCAGCAGCTTGGGTGCTAGGCAGTACGAGCAGTACTTC.

There are many counts of this clonotype. The rearrangement links TRBV7-3 to TRBJ2-3; D gene uncertain. The V gene lost 3 bases and the J gene lost 6 bases, with 10 bases spanning the gap. Germline assignment: CDR1 SGHTA and CDR2 FQGTGA. The CDR3 totals 13 residues. The chain's CDR3 is CASSFAVTDTQYF. The DNA of the CDR3 is TGTGCCAGCAGCTTCGCGGTCACGGATACGCAGTATTTT.

This clonotype was seen at least ten times. For the CDR3, the DNA is TGTGCCAGCAGCTTATATCCTAGCGCCTACAATGAGCAGTTCTTC. Its protein is CASSLYPSAYNEQFF. The chain has TRBV7-6 and TRBJ2-1; D may be TRBD2 (6 bases). V lost 2 bases to trimming and J lost 2 bases, with 10 bases between them. Per germline, CDR1 SGHVS and CDR2 FNYEAQ. This CDR3 is built from 15 residues.

This clonotype has a count of ten or more. The junction shows a germline mismatch at one end, possibly a read error. This chain links TRBV6-5 with TRBJ1-4; D gene unclear. The CDR3 is 15 residues long. Germline V lookup: CDR1 MNHEY, CDR2 SVGAGI. The CDR3 is CASRYSAGKSEKLFF. In nucleotides, the CDR3 is TGTGCCAGCAGGTACTCGGCGGGAAAATCCGAAAAACTGTTTTTT.

This clonotype was detected only a few times. This chain's CDR3 is CASSTGTGRNTQYF. The DNA for the CDR3 is TGTGCCAGCAGCACCGGGACAGGGAGGAATACGCAGTATTTT. This rearrangement joins TRBV7-8 to TRBJ2-3, with TRBD1 matching 9 bases. CDR3 size: 14 residues. The junction had 7 bases not matched to a gene; V was cut back by 5 bases and J by 7 bases. The V gene's germline CDR1 is SGHVS and CDR2 FQNEAQ. Complete variable domain (other parts from reference TRBV7-8 and TRBJ2-3): GAGVSQSPRYKVAKRGQDVALRCDPISGHVSLFWYQQALGQGPEFLTYFQNEAQLDKSGLPSDRFFAERPEGSVSTLKIQRTQQEDSAVYLCASSTGTGRNTQYFGPGTRLTVL.

In this sample, this clonotype turned up many times. This rearrangement joins TRBV6-6 to TRBJ2-7; 8 nucleotides match TRBD1. This CDR3 is 15 amino acids long. V dropped 5 bases and J dropped 4; count of bases not matched to a gene: 10. Germline CDR1 MNHNY, CDR2 SVGAGI (reference sequence). Here the CDR3 reads CASSGRTGSRYEQYF. For the CDR3, the DNA is TGTGCCAGCAGTGGAAGGACAGGGTCGAGGTACGAGCAGTACTTC.

This clonotype was recorded many times. This chain connects TRBV6-2 or TRBV6-3 to TRBJ2-2; TRBD1 agrees at 7 bases. The CDR3 has 16 amino acids. Trimming cost V 0 bases and J 6 bases; bases outside gene matches: 7. Germline CDR1 MNHEY, CDR2 SVGEGT. CDR3 in DNA: TGTGCCAGCAGTTACTCGACGACAGGGCGGGCCGGGGAGCTGTTTTTT. The encoded protein is CASSYSTTGRAGELFF.

J is TRBJ1-2 and V is TRBV12-3 or TRBV12-4; D might be TRBD1 (5 bases). This CDR3 is 12 amino acids long. V was pared by 1 base and J by 6 bases, with 6 bases between. CDR3 sequence (DNA): TGTGCCAGCAGTTTAGGGGGCCATGGCTACACCTTC. Its translation: CASSLGGHGYTF.